These 27 T cell receptor beta chains were all obtained from the same sample, sequenced in a study of beta chain features in type 1 diabetes. Every isolated RNA sample was fully reverse transcribed, so sequencing captured expressed TCRB transcripts. The protocol was immunoSEQ multiplex PCR, while the TCRdb copy is restricted to in-frame clones and leaves out a portion. The table records about 330,000 clones, around 10% of them present only once. Source material: naive CD4+ T cells from blood. These receptors were taken from a woman aged 25-40 years in good health.

J is TRBJ1-2 and V is TRBV4-3, with D possibly being TRBD1 (5 bases). Trimming stripped 0 bases from V and 8 bases from J, with 10 bases between. Germline CDR1 and CDR2: LGHNA and YSLEER. The CDR3 covers 13 residues. In DNA form, the CDR3 reads TGCGCCAGCAGCCAAGACTTAGGGGTGGGCTACACCTTC. Protein sequence: CASSQDLGVGYTF.

The table lists this clone with a few counts. The chain carries TRBV7-9 and TRBJ2-3; D remains ambiguous. V lost 1 base to trimming and J lost 4 bases, with 9 bases between them. The germline CDR1 and CDR2 sequences are SEHNR and FQNEAQ (reference sequence). The CDR3 is made up of 14 amino acids. This CDR3 is CASSLGTLADTQYF. The CDR3 DNA sequence: TGTGCCAGCAGCTTAGGTACTCTGGCAGATACGCAGTATTTT. The full variable domain, its missing parts supplied by reference TRBV7-9 and TRBJ2-3, is DTGVSQNPRHKITKRGQNVTFRCDPISEHNRLYWYRQTLGQGPEFLTYFQNEAQLEKSRLLSDRFSAERPKGSFSTLEIQRTEQGDSAMYLCASSLGTLADTQYFGPGTRLTVL.

As regards this clone: The same CDR3 is also encoded by other DNA sequences in this sample. The J gene is TRBJ2-5, the V gene TRBV7-2, with TRBD1 matching over 11 bases. V trimming: 5 bases; J trimming: 5 bases; junction bases outside the gene matches: 4. CDR3 length equals 14 residues. Germline V gives CDR1 SGHTA, CDR2 FQGNSA. The CDR3 protein is CASSVDRGRETQYF. Here the CDR3 DNA reads TGTGCCAGCAGCGTGGACAGGGGGCGGGAGACCCAGTACTTC.

This chain links TRBV28 with TRBJ2-5; 8 positions agree with TRBD2. Trimming took 1 base from V and 2 from J; bases not matched to a gene: 12. Germline CDR1 is MDHEN and CDR2 is SYDVKM. The CDR3 is made up of 18 amino acids. The CDR3 coding sequence is TGTGCCAGCAGTTTATCCTTACTAGCGGTAACGGCACAAGAGACCCAGTACTTC. This gives the protein CASSLSLLAVTAQETQYF. The entire variable domain, with the rest obtained from reference TRBV28 and TRBJ2-5, is as follows: DVKVTQSSRYLVKRTGEKVFLECVQDMDHENMFWYRQDPGLGLRLIYFSYDVKMKEKGDIPEGYSVSREKKERFSLILESASTNQTSMYLCASSLSLLAVTAQETQYFGPGTRLLVL.

This sequence joins TRBV28 and TRBJ1-1, with D maybe TRBD1 (5 bases). Germline values: CDR1 MDHEN, CDR2 SYDVKM. This CDR3 region has 15 residues. V lost 1 base, J lost 2 bases, and 11 bases lay in between. The CDR3 DNA is TGTGCCAGCAGTTTATTCGCGGGGACTAACACTGAAGCTTTCTTT. It codes for CASSLFAGTNTEAFF.

This clone has a handful of counts. The rearrangement links TRBV28 to TRBJ2-3; 14 bases fit TRBD2. Per the germline V gene, CDR1 is MDHEN and CDR2 is SYDVKM. The junction had 8 bases not matched to a gene; V was cut back by 5 bases and J by 1 base. The CDR3 sequence is 18 residues long. For the CDR3, the DNA is TGTGCCAGCAGTCGACTAGCGGGAGGGCCCTTTGGCACAGATACGCAGTATTTT. Translating it yields CASSRLAGGPFGTDTQYF.

There are a few counts of this clone. Distinct nucleotide sequences in the sample also encode this CDR3. The chain recombines TRBV11-2 with TRBJ2-2, with D unclear. The length of the CDR3 is 13 residues. Germline loops: CDR1 SGHAT, CDR2 FQNNGV. Trimming cost V 0 bases and J 5 bases, with 4 bases left between them. CDR3 bases: TGTGCCAGCAGCTTAGATTTAACCGGGGAGCTGTTTTTT. This gives the protein CASSLDLTGELFF.

V is TRBV29-1 and J is TRBJ2-5; TRBD1 might be the D (5 bases). The J call may be mistaken, given a closer DNA end match to TRBJ2-7. The CDR3 extends over 14 amino acids. Germline V gene lookup returns CDR1 SQVTM and CDR2 ANQGSEA. In nucleotides, the CDR3 is TGCAGCGTTCTTTATGCGGCAGACAGCTACGAGCAGTACTTC. This encodes CSVLYAADSYEQYF.

This clone was detected a few times. The genes are TRBV28 and TRBJ1-2; TRBD1 matches at 7 bases. This CDR3 spans 13 amino acids. The V and J ends lost 6 bases and 8 bases, in that order; junction bases with no gene match: 9. The germline V gene encodes CDR1 MDHEN and CDR2 SYDVKM. The DNA of the CDR3 is TGTGCCAGCAGGCCAGACAGGGTCGGAGGCTACACCTTC. Translation gives CASRPDRVGGYTF.

This clone was detected a few times. This chain connects TRBV30 to TRBJ2-3; 12 nucleotides line up with TRBD2. The germline V gene encodes CDR1 GTSNPN and CDR2 SVGIG (reference sequence). Trimming took 5 bases from V and 2 from J; bases not matched to a gene: 5. The CDR3 totals 15 residues. DNA of the CDR3: TGTGCCTGGGGTGGACTAGCGGGAAACACAGATACGCAGTATTTT. Translation: CAWGGLAGNTDTQYF.

The V call is TRBV28, the J call TRBJ2-5; a possible D gene is TRBD1 (6 bases). The CDR3 contains 14 residues. V was shortened by 6 bases and J by 9 bases, with 20 bases between the two germline ends. The germline V gene has CDR1 MDHEN and CDR2 SYDVKM. The CDR3 DNA reads as TGTGCCAGCAGGAAAGGACAGCCCGGGTGGGCCCAGTACTTC. Translating gives CASRKGQPGWAQYF.

This clone was seen only a few times. The chain couples TRBV5-6 to TRBJ2-2; TRBD1 is a possible D gene (6 bases). Trimming took 4 bases from V and 6 from J, leaving 13 bases between them. CDR3 length: 14 amino acids. Germline CDR1 reads SGHDT; CDR2 reads YYEEEE. The DNA for the CDR3 is TGTGCCAGCAGCACTTACAGGGTGCCCGGGGAGCTGTTTTTT. It is translated as CASSTYRVPGELFF.

The chain employs TRBV11-2 and TRBJ1-1; 7 bases fit TRBD1. Germline V gene data show CDR1 as SGHAT and CDR2 as FQNNGV. V lost 2 bases to trimming and J lost 0 bases; unmatched junction nucleotides: 3. The CDR3 runs to 15 residues. For the CDR3, the DNA is TGTGCCAGCAGCTTACAGGGGGTCATGAACACTGAAGCTTTCTTT. It translates to CASSLQGVMNTEAFF. Using reference TRBV11-2 and TRBJ1-1 for the parts outside the CDR3, the full variable domain is EAGVAQSPRYKIIEKRQSVAFWCNPISGHATLYWYQQILGQGPKLLIQFQNNGVVDDSQLPKDRFSAERLKGVDSTLKIQPAKLEDSAVYLCASSLQGVMNTEAFFGQGTRLTVV.

With respect to this clone: Distinct nucleotide sequences in the sample also encode this CDR3. V and J are TRBV7-2 and TRBJ1-5, with D possibly being TRBD1 (6 bases). This CDR3 has 14 amino acids. The V gene's germline CDR1 is SGHTA and CDR2 FQGNSA. Deletions cut 2 bases from V and 2 bases from J, with 7 bases between. CDR3 sequence: CASSLRQGNQPQHF. The CDR3 nucleotides read TGTGCCAGCAGCTTACGACAGGGCAATCAGCCCCAGCATTTT.

This clone was seen a handful of times. The V call is TRBV6-7, the J call TRBJ2-6, with TRBD1 matching over 10 bases. TRBV6-7 is known as an ORF, though its function is uncertain. The CDR3 is made up of 20 amino acids. J gave up 4 bases and V 2 bases, and 14 bases lay outside the gene matches. CDR3: CASSYGPPGTGVPGANVLTF. CDR3 nucleotide sequence: TGTGCCAGCAGTTACGGCCCCCCCGGGACAGGGGTACCCGGGGCCAACGTCCTGACTTTC.

The V and J genes are TRBV4-3 and TRBJ1-1; D is unresolved. Germline assignment: CDR1 LGHNA and CDR2 YSLEER. Trimming shortened V by 6 bases and J by 0 bases, and 14 bases separated the two germline ends. The length of the CDR3 is 15 residues. CDR3 residues: CASSGETALNTEAFF. CDR3 nucleotide sequence: TGCGCCAGCAGTGGCGAAACAGCTTTGAACACTGAAGCTTTCTTT.

This rearrangement joins TRBV28 to TRBJ1-5; 8 positions agree with TRBD1. J lost 5 bases, V lost 6 bases, and 9 bases had no gene match. Germline CDR1 MDHEN, CDR2 SYDVKM. CDR3 length: 15 amino acids. CDR3 protein: CASRSTGAWDQPQHF. In nucleotides, the CDR3 is TGTGCCAGCAGGTCGACAGGGGCCTGGGATCAGCCCCAGCATTTT.

This chain uses TRBV7-9 with TRBJ1-1; D not certain. The V and J ends lost 7 bases and 5 bases respectively, with 20 bases between them. The CDR3 consists of 15 residues. CDR1 is SEHNR and CDR2 is FQNEAQ in the germline V gene (reference sequence). Written as DNA, the CDR3 is TGTGCCAGCACGAGAGCAGGATCCGGGAGGACTGAAGCTTTCTTT. It codes for CASTRAGSGRTEAFF. Together with reference TRBV7-9 and TRBJ1-1, the CDR3 gives the full variable domain: DTGVSQNPRHKITKRGQNVTFRCDPISEHNRLYWYRQTLGQGPEFLTYFQNEAQLEKSRLLSDRFSAERPKGSFSTLEIQRTEQGDSAMYLCASTRAGSGRTEAFFGQGTRLTVV.

This clone appeared a few times. The chain couples TRBV2 to TRBJ2-5; 8 bases agree with TRBD1. V gave up 3 bases and J gave up 7 bases; unmatched junction bases: 13. CDR1 and CDR2 from the germline V gene are SNHLY and FYNNEI. The CDR3 spans 16 residues. CDR3 in amino acids: CASSEGGVTGAGTQYF. The CDR3 DNA reads TGTGCCAGCAGTGAGGGCGGGGTGACAGGGGCAGGGACCCAGTACTTC.

V gene TRBV19 combines with J gene TRBJ2-1; 7 nucleotides agree with TRBD2. The germline V gene encodes CDR1 LNHDA and CDR2 SQIVND (reference sequence). This CDR3 has 15 amino acids. With V trimmed by 2 bases and J by 6 bases, 7 bases remained unmatched. CDR3 region: CASSIWAGAGNEQFF. Here the CDR3 DNA reads TGTGCCAGTAGTATATGGGCGGGAGCGGGCAATGAGCAGTTCTTC.

This clone has just a few counts. V gene TRBV7-9 combines with J gene TRBJ1-2, with 7 nucleotides matching TRBD1. Germline V lookup: CDR1 SEHNR, CDR2 FQNEAQ (reference sequence). This CDR3 comprises 13 residues. Losses at the gene ends were 5 bases for V and 8 bases for J; bases not matched to a gene: 8. The chain's CDR3 is CASSGRTGEGYTF. In DNA, the CDR3 is TGTGCCAGCAGCGGCCGGACAGGCGAGGGCTACACCTTC.

The table lists this clone with a few counts. The V and J genes are TRBV19 and TRBJ2-7; the D gene is possibly TRBD1 (6 bases). CDR1 LNHDA and CDR2 SQIVND come from the germline V gene (reference sequence). V lost 4 bases and J lost 2, with 12 bases in between. CDR3 size: 14 residues. The CDR3 protein is CASSSQGTTYEQYF. The CDR3 bases are TGTGCCAGTAGTAGTCAGGGGACGACCTACGAGCAGTACTTC.

This clone was observed a handful of times. The chain has TRBV30 and TRBJ2-3; a possible D gene is TRBD2 (6 bases). The germline V gene encodes CDR1 GTSNPN and CDR2 SVGIG (reference sequence). V was trimmed by 4 bases and J by 0 bases, leaving 14 bases between them. There are 15 residues in the CDR3. The CDR3 protein is CAWITSIPSTDTQYF. The CDR3 region has the DNA TGTGCCTGGATTACTAGCATTCCCAGCACAGATACGCAGTATTTT.

This clone was recorded a few times. The chain links TRBV28 to TRBJ2-7; 9 bases map to TRBD1. V was clipped by 4 bases and J by 6 bases; unmatched bases: 10. The germline gives CDR1 MDHEN, CDR2 SYDVKM. This CDR3 has 15 residues. The CDR3: CASSSRDRVFGEQYF. In DNA, the CDR3 is TGTGCCAGCAGTTCCCGGGACAGGGTGTTCGGCGAGCAGTACTTC.

This chain connects TRBV5-1 to TRBJ2-7; 11 positions match TRBD2. This CDR3 has 17 amino acids. Unmatched junction bases numbered 9, after V lost 2 bases and J lost 2 bases. In germline, CDR1 is SGHRS, CDR2 YFSETQ. The CDR3 loop is CASSLLAGDSLAYEQYF. CDR3 DNA: TGCGCCAGCAGCTTACTAGCGGGAGACTCCCTGGCCTACGAGCAGTACTTC.

This chain joins TRBV30 and TRBJ1-3; D may be TRBD1 (5 bases). The CDR3 consists of 14 residues. V was pared by 4 bases and J by 4 bases, with 14 bases between. Germline loops: CDR1 GTSNPN, CDR2 SVGIG (reference sequence). The CDR3 sequence is CAWTPGLEGNTIYF. The CDR3 DNA is TGTGCCTGGACGCCGGGACTTGAGGGAAACACCATATATTTT.

This clone has just a few counts. This sequence joins TRBV4-3 and TRBJ2-7, with 8 bases aligning to TRBD2. Germline V lookup: CDR1 LGHNA, CDR2 YSLEER. This CDR3 contains 15 residues. With 0 bases clipped from V and 4 bases from J, the junction kept 5 bases outside the gene matches. The CDR3 sequence is CASSQEAGLGYEQYF. The CDR3 nucleotides read TGCGCCAGCAGCCAAGAGGCGGGACTAGGATACGAGCAGTACTTC.